This is a list of T cell receptor beta chains from one sample in a study of T cell responses to AZD1222 COVID-19 vaccine. The table came from immunoSEQ multiplex PCR; TCRdb's copy has only in-frame clones and leaves some out. The sample has about 150,000 clones; 90% are singletons. This specimen was peripheral blood, taken on day 0 of AZD1222 vaccination. These TCRs come from an adult in good health. The CDR3 runs from the conserved cysteine through the conserved F or W. Fields, in order: V gene, D gene, J gene, CDR3 protein, CDR3 DNA. D genes are given only for firm matches.

TRBV12-3/TRBV12-4,NA,TRBJ1-2,CASSFEGSHGYTF,TGTGCCAGCAGTTTTGAGGGTTCCCATGGCTACACCTTC
TRBV19,NA,TRBJ1-5,CASSPQGNQPQHF,TGTGCCAGTAGTCCTCAGGGGAATCAGCCCCAGCATTTT
TRBV3-1/TRBV3-2,NA,TRBJ2-5,CASSQGTIETQYF,TGTGCCAGCAGCCAAGGGACTATTGAGACCCAGTACTTC
TRBV27,NA,TRBJ2-2,CASSLTNTGELFF,TGTGCCAGCAGTTTAACTAACACCGGGGAGCTGTTTTTT
TRBV11-3,NA,TRBJ1-1,CASSLGGGGDHTEAFF,TGTGCCAGCAGCTTAGGTGGCGGGGGGGATCACACTGAAGCTTTCTTT
TRBV20-1,NA,TRBJ2-7,CSASPVFSYEQYF,TGCAGTGCTAGTCCCGTGTTCTCCTACGAGCAGTACTTC
TRBV19,TRBD1,TRBJ1-6,CASSTGGQSPLHF,TGTGCCAGTAGCACAGGGGGCCAATCACCCCTCCACTTT
TRBV2,TRBD1,TRBJ1-6,CASSRDRKNSPLHF,TGTGCCAGCAGCCGGGACAGGAAAAATTCACCCCTCCACTTT
TRBV5-1,NA,TRBJ2-7,CASSSGGRVDEQYF,TGCGCCAGCAGCTCAGGCGGCAGGGTCGACGAGCAGTACTTC
TRBV29-1,NA,TRBJ2-5,CSVETRTETQYF,TGCAGCGTCGAGACTAGGACAGAGACCCAGTACTTC
TRBV19,TRBD1,TRBJ2-2,CASSAGTGLSRTGELFF,TGTGCCAGTAGTGCCGGGACAGGGCTAAGTCGCACCGGGGAGCTGTTTTTT
TRBV19,NA,TRBJ2-7,CASSISSSHEQYF,TGTGCCAGTAGTATCTCCTCTTCCCACGAGCAGTACTTC
TRBV5-6,NA,TRBJ1-4,CASSLVGAEKLFF,TGTGCCAGCAGCTTGGTAGGGGCGGAAAAACTGTTTTTT
TRBV2,NA,TRBJ1-2,CASSKGQPSGYTF,TGTGCCAGCAGTAAGGGCCAGCCTTCGGGCTACACCTTC
TRBV4-3,TRBD1,TRBJ1-2,CASSQGTGEYGYTF,TGCGCCAGCAGCCAAGGGACAGGGGAGTATGGCTACACCTTC